The clone carrying this T cell receptor (beta chain) has only a few counts. The sample belongs to a study of blood T cell repertoires in COVID-19. The protocol was immunoSEQ multiplex PCR, while the TCRdb copy is restricted to in-frame clones and leaves out a portion. This table holds 250,000 to 350,000 clones, around 90% found once. This receptor was obtained from a man aged 60 to 69 who had recovered from COVID-19. Material: PBMCs or T cells enriched from blood (not recorded which).

DNA of the CDR3: TGTGCCAGCAGCGCAACGGGACAGGGGGCGATCTGGACCGGGGAGCTGTTTTTT. Its protein product is CASSATGQGAIWTGELFF. The rearrangement uses TRBV7-6 and TRBJ2-2; 12 nucleotides align to TRBD1. The germline V gene has CDR1 SGHVS and CDR2 FNYEAQ. The V segment lost 5 bases and the J segment 5 bases; nucleotides outside the gene matches: 12. The CDR3 spans 18 residues.